This T cell receptor beta chain comes out of a study of CD8+ T cells in alopecia areata (dated by TCRdb to the late 2010s). Background for the entire study: The treated patients took part in an open-label pilot trial in which moderate-to-severe alopecia areata was treated with oral tofacitinib at 5 to 10 mg twice daily. Scalp tissue and sorted CD4+ and CD8+ peripheral blood T cells from patchy and totalis/universalis alopecia areata patients and from healthy controls were covered by human TCRbeta sequencing. Biopsies were taken from tofacitinib-treated patients at baseline and at 4 and 24 weeks of treatment, and a later scalp biopsy was taken in several of the tofacitinib-treated patients. immunoSEQ multiplex PCR using 35 Vbeta forward primers and 13 Jbeta reverse primers was used to amplify TCRbeta CDR3 regions. To study T cell clonal expansion in alopecia areata, the researchers applied high-throughput TCRbeta sequencing to both the C3H/HeJ mouse model and human patients. Scalp clonality was compared across normal scalp (n=4), patchy alopecia areata scalp (n=8), and alopecia totalis/universalis scalp (n=8). Patients received tofacitinib for 6 to 18 months and were then followed off drug for 6 months to check for delayed response and recurrence. In treated patients, disease severity was measured using the SALT score, which gives the percentage of scalp surface area affected. RNA came from the PAXgene miRNA kit for fixed scalp, the miRNeasy kit for PBMCs, and the RNeasy kit for mouse skin. The study at large found these results: Lesional scalp, especially in alopecia totalis/universalis, showed higher clonality and more expanded CD8+ clones than normal scalp, suggesting antigenic drive. Many expanded lesional clones persisted in scalp and blood during tofacitinib treatment, which may partly explain relapse after stopping treatment. Resident alphabeta T cells in normal human skin are also sequenced, complicating scalp TCR repertoire analysis, unlike mouse skin dominated by gammadelta T cells. The treated cohort was small, with a single nonresponder, so links between baseline CD8+ expansion and response need larger studies. With tofacitinib, both scalp clonality and the number of expanded CD8+ clones among the top 100 scalp clones went down significantly. Compared with mice, TCR sequences shared between patients were less clear, possibly partly because of HLA diversity across the patient population.

Library preparation was by the immunoSEQ multiplex PCR assay. RNA was extracted from all samples and reverse transcribed into cDNA, which served as template for TCR sequencing. First-strand cDNA was synthesized using SuperScript III with a 2:1 mix of oligo-dT and random hexamers. A synthetic immune receptor repertoire was used to gauge amplification bias, and whatever bias remained was removed computationally. Per the source publication's procedure: Raw reads were preprocessed to remove errors, and CDR3 was defined by IMGT conventions from the conserved cysteine to phenylalanine. Clonality was computed by normalizing Shannon entropy by log2 of the number of productive unique TCRs and subtracting the result from 1. Scalp TCRbeta sequences were cross-referenced with sorted blood CD4 and CD8 repertoires so that the CD4 or CD8 identity of scalp clones could be inferred. Sourced from immuneACCESS, this table was stored by TCRdb with only in-frame sequences that have V and J called. A share of the clones is absent; for the studies checked, an unresolved V gene accounts for under half, and the remainder has no known explanation. V, J and clone size derive from that table, while D and trimming were established from the DNA sequence. The sample data list more than 140,000 clones, and about 86% of these were observed just once. The biggest ten clones account for over 10% of the sample.

Trimming at the junction amounts to 6 bases on V and 5 bases on J, and the germline ends lie 5 bases apart. The germline V gene (reference sequence) supplies CDR1 SEHNR and CDR2 FQNEAQ. The CDR3 measures 11 amino acids from cysteine to phenylalanine. The DNA shown is the 33-base CDR3, in frame from base 1. A remark on this clone: Its recognized antigen is unknown. No much larger clone exists at a distance of one base, and base qualities are not known.

The intended sense of this specimen's time point label: 4 weeks on oral tofacitinib. What this sample's treatment or condition label stands for: oral pan-JAK inhibitor, 5-10 mg twice daily. Peripheral blood and lesional scalp punch biopsies were obtained from patients with alopecia areata. PBMCs were isolated by density centrifugation and stained for CD3, CD4 and CD8, after which CD4+ and CD8+ T cells were sorted on a FACSAria. The TCR originated in a human donor with alopecia areata. The material sequenced was CD8+ T cells sorted from blood, taken at week 4, from a patient treated with tofacitinib. The V and J genes are TRBV7-9 and TRBJ2-1, with an unclear D gene assignment. The CDR3 amino acid sequence is: CASRRNNEQFF. The DNA sequence is TGTGCCAGCAGGCGGAACAATGAGCAGTTCTTC. With all but the CDR3 taken from the reference TRBV7-9 and TRBJ2-1 genes, the full variable domain is: DTGVSQNPRHKITKRGQNVTFRCDPISEHNRLYWYRQTLGQGPEFLTYFQNEAQLEKSRLLSDRFSAERPKGSFSTLEIQRTEQGDSAMYLCASRRNNEQFFGPGTRLTVL.